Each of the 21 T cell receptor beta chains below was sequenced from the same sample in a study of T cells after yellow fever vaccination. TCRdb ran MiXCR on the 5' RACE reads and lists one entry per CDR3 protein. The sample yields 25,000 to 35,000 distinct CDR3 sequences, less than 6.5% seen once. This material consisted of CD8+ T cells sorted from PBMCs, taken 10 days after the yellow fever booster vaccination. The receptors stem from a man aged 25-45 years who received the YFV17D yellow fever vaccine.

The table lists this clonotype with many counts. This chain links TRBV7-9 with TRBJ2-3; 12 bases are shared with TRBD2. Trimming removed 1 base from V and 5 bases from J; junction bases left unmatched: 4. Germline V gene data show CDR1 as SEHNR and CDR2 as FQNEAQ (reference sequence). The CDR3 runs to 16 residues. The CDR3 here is CASSLGLAGAKDTQYF. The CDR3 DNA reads TGTGCCAGCAGCTTAGGACTAGCGGGAGCTAAAGATACGCAGTATTTT.

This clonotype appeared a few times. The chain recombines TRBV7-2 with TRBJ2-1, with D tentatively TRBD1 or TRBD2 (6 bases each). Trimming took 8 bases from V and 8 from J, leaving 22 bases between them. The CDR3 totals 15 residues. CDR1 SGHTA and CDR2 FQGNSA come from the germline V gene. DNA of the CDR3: TGTGCCAGCCGTCCGACGGGGGCCGGTTTCGATGAGCAGTTCTTC. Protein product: CASRPTGAGFDEQFF.

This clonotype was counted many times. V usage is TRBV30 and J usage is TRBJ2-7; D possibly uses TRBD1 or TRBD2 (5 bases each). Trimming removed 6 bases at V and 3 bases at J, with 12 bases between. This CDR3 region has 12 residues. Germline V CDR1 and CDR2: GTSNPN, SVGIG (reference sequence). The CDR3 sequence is CACRDDLYEQYF. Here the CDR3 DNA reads TGTGCCTGCCGGGACGATCTCTACGAGCAGTACTTC.

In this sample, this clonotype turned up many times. CDR3 protein: CASSLLGGPATNEKLFF. The CDR3 coding sequence is TGTGCCAGCAGCTTATTAGGGGGACCGGCAACTAATGAAAAACTGTTTTTT. This sequence joins TRBV7-8 and TRBJ1-4; possibly TRBD1 for D (6 bases). V gave up 2 bases and J gave up 0 bases, with 13 bases separating them. Germline CDR1 and CDR2: SGHVS and FQNEAQ. This CDR3 is built from 17 residues.

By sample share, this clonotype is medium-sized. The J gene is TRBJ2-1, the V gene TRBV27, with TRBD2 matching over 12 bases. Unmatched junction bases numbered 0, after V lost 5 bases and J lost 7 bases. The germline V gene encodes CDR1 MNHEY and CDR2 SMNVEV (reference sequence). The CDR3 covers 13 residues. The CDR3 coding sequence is TGTGCCAGCAGTACTAGCGGGAGGAATGAGCAGTTCTTC. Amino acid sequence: CASSTSGRNEQFF.

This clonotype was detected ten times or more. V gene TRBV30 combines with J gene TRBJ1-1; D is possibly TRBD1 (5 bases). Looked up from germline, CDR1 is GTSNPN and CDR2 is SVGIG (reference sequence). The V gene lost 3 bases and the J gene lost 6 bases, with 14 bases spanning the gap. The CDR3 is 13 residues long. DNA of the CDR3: TGTGCCTGGAGCCAGGGCGGGATCGCTGAAGCTTTCTTT. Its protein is CAWSQGGIAEAFF.

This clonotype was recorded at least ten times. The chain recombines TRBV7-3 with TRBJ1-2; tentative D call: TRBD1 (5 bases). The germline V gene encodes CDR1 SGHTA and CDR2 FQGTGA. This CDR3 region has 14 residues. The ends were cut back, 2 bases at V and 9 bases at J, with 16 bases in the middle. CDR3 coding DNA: TGTGCCAGCAGCTTATCCGGGACCGATTCAAGCTACACCTTC. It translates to CASSLSGTDSSYTF.

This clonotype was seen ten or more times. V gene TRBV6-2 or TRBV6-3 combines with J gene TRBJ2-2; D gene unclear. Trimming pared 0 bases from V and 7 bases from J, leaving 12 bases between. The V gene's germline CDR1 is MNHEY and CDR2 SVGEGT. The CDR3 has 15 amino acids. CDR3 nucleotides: TGTGCCAGCAGTTACTCTTCGGTGGAGAACGGGGAGCTGTTTTTT. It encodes CASSYSSVENGELFF.

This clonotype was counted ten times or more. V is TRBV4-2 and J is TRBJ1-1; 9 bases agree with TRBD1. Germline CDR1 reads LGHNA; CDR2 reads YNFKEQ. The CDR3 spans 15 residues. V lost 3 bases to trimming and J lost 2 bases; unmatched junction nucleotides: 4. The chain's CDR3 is CASSHKDRGNTEAFF. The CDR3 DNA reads TGTGCCAGCAGCCACAAGGACAGGGGAAACACTGAAGCTTTCTTT.

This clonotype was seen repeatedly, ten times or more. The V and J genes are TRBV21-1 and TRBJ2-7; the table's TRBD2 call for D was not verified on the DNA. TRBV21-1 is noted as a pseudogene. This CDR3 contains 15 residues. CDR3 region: CASSGLGPYANEQYF. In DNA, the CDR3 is TGTGCCAGCAGCGGACTAGGCCCCTACGCGAACGAGCAGTACTTC.

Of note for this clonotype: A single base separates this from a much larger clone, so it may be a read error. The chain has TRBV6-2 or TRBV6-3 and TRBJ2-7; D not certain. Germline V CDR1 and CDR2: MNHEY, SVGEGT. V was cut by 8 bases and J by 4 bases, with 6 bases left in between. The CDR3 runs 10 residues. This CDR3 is CASGVYEQYF. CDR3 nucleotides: TGTGCCAGCGGGGTGTACGAGCAGTACTTC.

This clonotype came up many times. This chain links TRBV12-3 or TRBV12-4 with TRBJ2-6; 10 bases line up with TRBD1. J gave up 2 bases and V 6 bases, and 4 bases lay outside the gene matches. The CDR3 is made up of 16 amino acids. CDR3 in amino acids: CASRGQGTAGANVLTF. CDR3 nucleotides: TGTGCCAGCAGGGGACAGGGGACGGCTGGGGCCAACGTCCTGACTTTC.

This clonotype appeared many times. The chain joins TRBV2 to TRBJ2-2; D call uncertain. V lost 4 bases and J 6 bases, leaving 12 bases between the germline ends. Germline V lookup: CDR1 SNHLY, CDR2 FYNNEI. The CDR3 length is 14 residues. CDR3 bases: TGTGCCAGCAGTGGGGAAACGGGTTCCGGGGAGCTGTTTTTT. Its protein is CASSGETGSGELFF. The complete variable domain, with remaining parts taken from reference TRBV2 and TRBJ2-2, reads EPEVTQTPSHQVTQMGQEVILRCVPISNHLYFYWYRQILGQKVEFLVSFYNNEISEKSEIFDDQFSVERPDGSNFTLKIRSTKLEDSAMYFCASSGETGSGELFFGEGSRLTVL.

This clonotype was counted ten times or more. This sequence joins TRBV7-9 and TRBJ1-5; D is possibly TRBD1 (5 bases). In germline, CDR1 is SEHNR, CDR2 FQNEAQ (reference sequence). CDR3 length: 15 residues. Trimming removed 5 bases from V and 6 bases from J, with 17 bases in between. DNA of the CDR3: TGTGCCAGCAGCCATGGGACGGCTTGGGGTCAGCCCCAGCATTTT. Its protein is CASSHGTAWGQPQHF.

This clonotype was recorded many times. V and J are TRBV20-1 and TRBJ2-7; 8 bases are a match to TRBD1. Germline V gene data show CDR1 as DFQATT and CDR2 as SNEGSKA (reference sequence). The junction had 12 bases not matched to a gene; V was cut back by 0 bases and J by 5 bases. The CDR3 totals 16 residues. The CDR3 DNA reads TGCAGTGCTAGAGAAACCGGGACAGGCTTTCTCCACGAGCAGTACTTC. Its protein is CSARETGTGFLHEQYF.

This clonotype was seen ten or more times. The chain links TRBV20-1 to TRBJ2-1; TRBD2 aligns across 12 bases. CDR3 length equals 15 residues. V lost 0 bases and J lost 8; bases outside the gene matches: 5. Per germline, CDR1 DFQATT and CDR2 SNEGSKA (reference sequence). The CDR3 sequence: CSARDQTSGSYEQFF. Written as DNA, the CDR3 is TGCAGTGCTAGAGATCAGACTAGCGGGAGTTATGAGCAGTTCTTC.

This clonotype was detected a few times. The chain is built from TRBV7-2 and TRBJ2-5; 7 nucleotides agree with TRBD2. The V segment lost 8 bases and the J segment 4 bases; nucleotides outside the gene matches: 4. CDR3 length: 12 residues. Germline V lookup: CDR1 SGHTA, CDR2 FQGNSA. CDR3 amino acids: CASLGGSETQYF. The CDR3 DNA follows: TGTGCCAGCTTGGGGGGGTCAGAGACCCAGTACTTC. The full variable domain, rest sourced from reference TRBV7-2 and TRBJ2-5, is GAGVSQSPSNKVTEKGKDVELRCDPISGHTALYWYRQSLGQGLEFLIYFQGNSAPDKSGLPSDRFSAERTGGSVSTLTIQRTQQEDSAVYLCASLGGSETQYFGPGTRLLVL.

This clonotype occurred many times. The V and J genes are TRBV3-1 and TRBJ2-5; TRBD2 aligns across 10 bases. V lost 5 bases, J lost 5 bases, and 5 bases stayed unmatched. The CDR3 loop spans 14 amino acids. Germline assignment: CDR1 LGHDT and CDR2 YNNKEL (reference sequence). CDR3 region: CASSLAGGAETQYF. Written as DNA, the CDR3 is TGTGCCAGCAGCTTAGCGGGAGGAGCGGAGACCCAGTACTTC.

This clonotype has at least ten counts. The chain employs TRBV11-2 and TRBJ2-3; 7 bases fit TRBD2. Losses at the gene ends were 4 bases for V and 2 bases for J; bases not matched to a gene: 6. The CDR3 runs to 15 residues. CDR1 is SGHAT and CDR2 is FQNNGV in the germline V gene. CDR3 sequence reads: CASSYTLADTDTQYF. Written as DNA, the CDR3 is TGTGCCAGCAGCTACACCCTAGCGGACACAGATACGCAGTATTTT.

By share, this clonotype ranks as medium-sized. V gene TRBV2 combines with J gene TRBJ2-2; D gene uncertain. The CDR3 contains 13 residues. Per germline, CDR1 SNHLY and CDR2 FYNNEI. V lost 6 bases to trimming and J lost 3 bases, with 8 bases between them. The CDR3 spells CASSPTYTGELFF. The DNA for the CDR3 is TGTGCCAGCAGCCCTACTTACACCGGGGAGCTGTTTTTT.

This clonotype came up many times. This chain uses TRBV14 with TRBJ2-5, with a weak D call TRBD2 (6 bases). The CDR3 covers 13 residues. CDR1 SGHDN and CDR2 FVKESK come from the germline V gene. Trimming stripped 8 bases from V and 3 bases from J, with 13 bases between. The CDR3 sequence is CASSRGYEETQYF. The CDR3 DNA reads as TGTGCCAGCTCTCGGGGGTACGAAGAGACCCAGTACTTC.